This is a list of T cell receptor beta chains from one sample in a study of T cells after yellow fever vaccination. TCRdb recomputed calls from the 5' RACE reads with MiXCR, one row per CDR3 protein. Here the sample spans just under 600,000 distinct CDR3 sequences, roughly 14% being singletons. The sequencing used PBMCs, collected on the day of the yellow fever booster vaccination. All receptors derive from a man between 25 and 39 years old who received the YFV17D yellow fever vaccine. The CDR3 runs from the conserved cysteine through the conserved F or W. The D gene is left open where the match is weak. Size is stated for part of the rows, as once, few or many counts, or as a class when the clone is expanded.

D gene,V gene,J gene,clone size,CDR3 DNA,CDR3 protein
TRBD1,TRBV9,TRBJ1-5,NA,TGTGCCAGCAGCCCTGGACAGGGGGCTTTACAGCCCCAGCATTTT,CASSPGQGALQPQHF
TRBD1,TRBV7-2,TRBJ2-7,few,TGTGCCAGCAGCTCTGAGACAGGGGGCGACGAGCAGTACTTC,CASSSETGGDEQYF
NA,TRBV6-6,TRBJ2-7,few,TGTGCCAGCAGAGATCAGCTGAAGGGCGAGCAGTACTTC,CASRDQLKGEQYF
NA,TRBV4-3,TRBJ1-2,few,TGCGCCAGCAGCCAAGACCTCGGACAGTATGGCTACACCTTC,CASSQDLGQYGYTF
NA,TRBV28,TRBJ1-4,NA,TGTGCCAGCAGTTTGTCAAGGGGCGCAACTAATGAAAAACTGTTTTTT,CASSLSRGATNEKLFF
TRBD1,TRBV4-3,TRBJ2-3,NA,TGCGCCAGCAGCCAAAATAGGCAGGGGGCAAGAGATACGCAGTATTTT,CASSQNRQGARDTQYF
TRBD1,TRBV7-9,TRBJ2-7,few,TGTGCCAGCAGCTTAGGGACAGGGATGATGTACGAGCAGTACTTC,CASSLGTGMMYEQYF
NA,TRBV20-1,TRBJ2-7,few,TGCAGTGGGGACTCGACCAGGGAGGAGCAGTACTTC,CSGDSTREEQYF
TRBD2,TRBV6-5,TRBJ2-1,few,TGTGCCAGCAGTTGGCTAGCGGGCGGCTACAATGAGCAGTTCTTC,CASSWLAGGYNEQFF
NA,TRBV7-9,TRBJ2-1,few,TGTGCCAGCAGCCCAAGGGCAGGGAAGGGTGAGCAGTTCTTC,CASSPRAGKGEQFF
NA,TRBV20-1,TRBJ2-5,few,TGCAGTGCTAGTAAACAGTACCAAGAGACCCAGTACTTC,CSASKQYQETQYF
NA,TRBV28,TRBJ2-7,NA,TGTGCCAGCAGTCCTGGACAGTTTGAGCAGTACTTC,CASSPGQFEQYF
TRBD1,TRBV5-1,TRBJ2-4,NA,TGCGCCAGCAGCCAGGGACAGGGTGGGCCCTCAAACATTCAGTACTTC,CASSQGQGGPSNIQYF
NA,TRBV6-6,TRBJ2-4,few,TGTGCCAGCACCTCGACCGAAAACATTCAGTACTTC,CASTSTENIQYF
TRBD1,TRBV15,TRBJ1-4,few,TGTGCCACCAGTTGGGGACAGAATGAAAAACTGTTTTTT,CATSWGQNEKLFF
NA,TRBV2,TRBJ2-7,few,TGTGCCAGCAGTGAAGGAATGTGGACGCAAAGCTACGAGCAGTACTTC,CASSEGMWTQSYEQYF
NA,TRBV4-3,TRBJ2-1,few,TGCGCCAGCAGCCAAGATAGAGGCAGCCTCAATGAGCAGTTCTTC,CASSQDRGSLNEQFF
NA,TRBV20-1,TRBJ2-7,NA,TGCAGTGCTAGAGCGGGCTGGAGCGACTACGAGCAGTACTTC,CSARAGWSDYEQYF
NA,TRBV29-1,TRBJ1-4,NA,TGCAGCGTTGCTACAGGGACAACTAATGAAAAACTGTTTTTT,CSVATGTTNEKLFF
TRBD2,TRBV11-2,TRBJ2-5,NA,TGTGCCAGCAGCACTCGACGGACTAGCGGGAGGGGGTACCAAGAGACCCAGTACTTC,CASSTRRTSGRGYQETQYF
TRBD1,TRBV29-1,TRBJ2-3,few,TGCAGCGTAGAGGGACTTCGGGACAGGGTGGTAAATACGCAGTATTTT,CSVEGLRDRVVNTQYF
NA,TRBV3-1,TRBJ1-5,NA,TGTGCCAGCAGCCAACAGAGGGGGGTTCAGCCCCAGCATTTT,CASSQQRGVQPQHF
NA,TRBV13,TRBJ1-1,NA,TGTGCCAGCAGCTTAGAGGGGGTGTCGAACACTGAAGCTTTCTTT,CASSLEGVSNTEAFF
NA,TRBV6-2/TRBV6-3,TRBJ2-7,NA,TGTGCCAGCAACCTTTTAGCGGTCTCGGGGGAGCAGTACTTC,CASNLLAVSGEQYF
NA,TRBV4-3,TRBJ2-1,NA,TGCGCCAGCAGCCAAGTTTTTACAGGGAACAATGAGCAGTTCTTC,CASSQVFTGNNEQFF
NA,TRBV3-1,TRBJ2-5,few,TGTGCCAGCAGCCAAGAGAGGACTGCTAAGCAGGAGACCCAGTACTTC,CASSQERTAKQETQYF
NA,TRBV6-2/TRBV6-3,TRBJ2-2,few,TGTGCCAGCAGTTTAAACAGGGTAACCGGGGAGCTGTTTTTT,CASSLNRVTGELFF
NA,TRBV7-2,TRBJ2-1,many,TGTGCCAGCAGCAAATCCGGGACCTCGAGTGAGCAGTTCTTC,CASSKSGTSSEQFF
NA,TRBV11-3,TRBJ2-7,NA,TGTGCCAGCAGCTTACGTCAGGGAGCCGAGCAGTACTTC,CASSLRQGAEQYF
NA,TRBV4-3,TRBJ2-7,few,TGCGCCAGCAGCCAGTTTCTGGCGCAAACCTACGAGCAGTACTTC,CASSQFLAQTYEQYF
NA,TRBV10-3,TRBJ2-5,few,TGTGCCATCGGGATAGAGACCCAGTACTTC,CAIGIETQYF
NA,TRBV30,TRBJ1-1,few,TGTGCCTGGAGTTGGTATCTCGCGAACACTGAAGCTTTCTTT,CAWSWYLANTEAFF
NA,TRBV7-3,TRBJ2-3,once,TGTGCCAGCAGCTCCTCGGGCGGGACTAGCACAGATACGCAGTATTTT,CASSSSGGTSTDTQYF
NA,TRBV20-1,TRBJ2-7,NA,TGCAGTGCTAGAACGGGGCTTAGCTCCTACGAGCAGTACTTC,CSARTGLSSYEQYF
NA,TRBV5-1,TRBJ1-2,many,TGTGCCAGCAGCTTAGACAGTAACTATGGCTACACCTTC,CASSLDSNYGYTF
NA,TRBV7-2,TRBJ2-7,few,TGTGCCAGCAGTTGGACTATCCAATACGAGCAGTACTTC,CASSWTIQYEQYF
NA,TRBV6-4,TRBJ2-2,few,TGTGCCAGCAGTGCGGAAAGATACGGGGAGCTGTTTTTT,CASSAERYGELFF
TRBD2,TRBV10-2,TRBJ2-7,NA,TGCGCCAGCAGTGAGTCAAGCGGGATCTACGAGCAGTACTTC,CASSESSGIYEQYF
TRBD1,TRBV6-1,TRBJ2-7,few,TGTGCCAGTCGGTTTCGGGACAGGGGGTCCTACGAGCAGTACTTC,CASRFRDRGSYEQYF
NA,TRBV6-2/TRBV6-3,TRBJ2-1,few,TGTGCCAGCAGACCGGGACTTTACAATGAGCAGTTCTTC,CASRPGLYNEQFF
TRBD2,TRBV10-1,TRBJ2-1,few,TGCGCCAGCAGCGGGACTAGCGGGCCGAGCTCCTACAATGAGCAGTTCTTC,CASSGTSGPSSYNEQFF
NA,TRBV28,TRBJ2-7,many,TGTGCCAGCAGACTTGGGCTGGCTCCGTTCCACGAGCAGTACTTC,CASRLGLAPFHEQYF
TRBD1,TRBV5-4,TRBJ1-2,NA,TGTGCCAGCAGACCCGGACAGGGTAACTATGGCTACACCTTC,CASRPGQGNYGYTF
TRBD1,TRBV6-1,TRBJ2-3,few,TGTGCCAGCCAGGGGGCCCCAGATACGCAGTATTTT,CASQGAPDTQYF